The rows below give T cell receptor beta chains drawn from one sample of a study of shared clonotypes between healthy human individuals. Using immunoSEQ multiplex PCR, the repertoire was profiled, and TCRdb retains in-frame clones only, with some absent. Of some 2.1 million clones in the sample, approximately 92% were seen once. The material sequenced was naive CD8+ T cells from PBMCs. The receptors originated from a young man in good health. Some clones in this sample may be carry-over from other donors' samples. CDR3s include the opening cysteine and the closing phenylalanine or tryptophan. Fields, in order: V gene, clone size, D gene, J gene, CDR3 protein, CDR3 DNA. The D gene is left open where the match is weak. Part of the rows lack a size; the others show once, few, many or a class for expanded clones.

V gene: TRBV5-6
clone size: .
D gene: TRBD2
J gene: TRBJ2-3
CDR3 protein: CASRRAGLAAYTDTQYF
CDR3 DNA: TGTGCCAGCAGGAGGGCGGGACTAGCGGCATACACAGATACGCAGTATTTT

V gene: TRBV9
clone size: .
D gene: .
J gene: TRBJ1-1
CDR3 protein: CASSVGGRNTEAFF
CDR3 DNA: TGTGCCAGCAGCGTAGGGGGGCGGAACACTGAAGCTTTCTTT

V gene: TRBV10-3
clone size: .
D gene: TRBD1
J gene: TRBJ2-7
CDR3 protein: CAISVEGTGGYEQYF
CDR3 DNA: TGTGCCATCAGTGTCGAAGGGACAGGGGGCTACGAGCAGTACTTC

V gene: TRBV6-5
clone size: .
D gene: .
J gene: TRBJ2-7
CDR3 protein: CASSYSITSYYEQYF
CDR3 DNA: TGTGCCAGCAGTTACTCTATAACCAGTTACTACGAGCAGTACTTC

V gene: TRBV5-6
clone size: .
D gene: .
J gene: TRBJ1-1
CDR3 protein: CASSLGGTGNTEAFF
CDR3 DNA: TGTGCCAGCAGCTTGGGTGGGACGGGGAACACTGAAGCTTTCTTT

V gene: TRBV9
clone size: .
D gene: .
J gene: TRBJ2-7
CDR3 protein: CASSPSLATAYEQYF
CDR3 DNA: TGTGCCAGCAGCCCTAGCCTTGCCACGGCCTACGAGCAGTACTTC

V gene: TRBV14
clone size: .
D gene: .
J gene: TRBJ2-3
CDR3 protein: CASSQVGPSTDTQYF
CDR3 DNA: TGTGCCAGCAGCCAAGTCGGCCCTAGCACAGATACGCAGTATTTT

V gene: TRBV4-3
clone size: .
D gene: TRBD1
J gene: TRBJ2-7
CDR3 protein: CASSQEPGTGSYEQYF
CDR3 DNA: TGCGCCAGCAGCCAAGAACCCGGGACAGGGAGTTACGAGCAGTACTTC

V gene: TRBV2
clone size: .
D gene: .
J gene: TRBJ1-4
CDR3 protein: CASSYDRDTGGDEKLFF
CDR3 DNA: TGTGCCAGCAGTTACGACCGGGACACCGGAGGAGACGAAAAACTGTTTTTT

V gene: TRBV7-9
clone size: .
D gene: .
J gene: TRBJ1-5
CDR3 protein: CASSTPSESNQPQHF
CDR3 DNA: TGTGCCAGCAGCACCCCCTCGGAAAGCAATCAGCCCCAGCATTTT

V gene: TRBV11-2
clone size: .
D gene: TRBD2
J gene: TRBJ2-7
CDR3 protein: CASSLELAGSYEQYF
CDR3 DNA: TGTGCCAGCAGCTTAGAATTAGCGGGAAGCTACGAGCAGTACTTC

V gene: TRBV5-5
clone size: .
D gene: .
J gene: TRBJ2-1
CDR3 protein: CASSWSITYNEQFF
CDR3 DNA: TGTGCCAGCAGCTGGAGTATCACCTACAATGAGCAGTTCTTC

V gene: TRBV19
clone size: .
D gene: TRBD1
J gene: TRBJ2-7
CDR3 protein: CASSGTGGSYEQYF
CDR3 DNA: TGTGCCAGTAGTGGGACAGGGGGCTCCTACGAGCAGTACTTC

V gene: TRBV7-9
clone size: .
D gene: TRBD1
J gene: TRBJ1-5
CDR3 protein: CASSPGNSTGPSQPQHF
CDR3 DNA: TGTGCCAGCAGCCCCGGAAATTCGACAGGGCCAAGCCAGCCCCAGCATTTT

V gene: TRBV28
clone size: .
D gene: .
J gene: TRBJ1-5
CDR3 protein: CASSLDWVNQPQHF
CDR3 DNA: TGTGCCAGCAGTCTTGATTGGGTAAATCAGCCCCAGCATTTT

V gene: TRBV7-9
clone size: .
D gene: .
J gene: TRBJ1-4
CDR3 protein: CASSAGTRIEKLFF
CDR3 DNA: TGTGCCAGCAGCGCCGGGACTAGGATTGAAAAACTGTTTTTT

V gene: TRBV5-1
clone size: .
D gene: .
J gene: TRBJ2-7
CDR3 protein: CASSSGPTGKTSWGEQYF
CDR3 DNA: TGCGCCAGCAGCTCGGGACCGACAGGGAAGACTAGCTGGGGCGAGCAGTACTTC

V gene: TRBV5-5
clone size: .
D gene: .
J gene: TRBJ1-1
CDR3 protein: CASSIYLGTEAFF
CDR3 DNA: TGTGCCAGCAGCATTTACCTTGGGACTGAAGCTTTCTTT

V gene: TRBV4-3
clone size: .
D gene: .
J gene: TRBJ2-4
CDR3 protein: CASSHGATLAKNIQYF
CDR3 DNA: TGCGCCAGCAGCCATGGGGCCACCTTAGCCAAAAACATTCAGTACTTC

V gene: TRBV7-6
clone size: .
D gene: TRBD2
J gene: TRBJ2-3
CDR3 protein: CASSSSSGRATDTQYF
CDR3 DNA: TGTGCCAGCAGCTCCTCTAGCGGGAGGGCCACAGATACGCAGTATTTT

V gene: TRBV19
clone size: .
D gene: .
J gene: TRBJ1-5
CDR3 protein: CASSIGGIRSQPQHF
CDR3 DNA: TGTGCCAGTAGTATAGGAGGGATTAGAAGTCAGCCCCAGCATTTT

V gene: TRBV4-1
clone size: .
D gene: .
J gene: TRBJ2-1
CDR3 protein: CASSPPRMQYNEQFF
CDR3 DNA: TGCGCCAGCAGCCCCCCACGGATGCAATACAATGAGCAGTTCTTC

V gene: TRBV7-5
clone size: .
D gene: .
J gene: TRBJ2-7
CDR3 protein: CARSCGAVGEQYF
CDR3 DNA: TGTGCCAGAAGCTGTGGAGCAGTAGGTGAGCAGTACTTC

V gene: TRBV7-2
clone size: .
D gene: TRBD1
J gene: TRBJ2-1
CDR3 protein: CASSTDRGLFVNEQFF
CDR3 DNA: TGTGCCAGCAGCACGGACAGGGGGCTGTTTGTCAATGAGCAGTTCTTC

V gene: TRBV7-7
clone size: once
D gene: .
J gene: TRBJ2-2
CDR3 protein: CASSFRRDSSGELFF
CDR3 DNA: TGTGCCAGCAGCTTTCGCCGGGACTCCTCCGGGGAGCTGTTTTTT

V gene: TRBV9
clone size: .
D gene: .
J gene: TRBJ2-3
CDR3 protein: CASSVGLGSTDTQYF
CDR3 DNA: TGTGCCAGCAGCGTAGGACTAGGGAGCACAGATACGCAGTATTTT

V gene: TRBV19
clone size: .
D gene: TRBD1
J gene: TRBJ1-1
CDR3 protein: CASSNLFGQGMNTEAFF
CDR3 DNA: TGTGCCAGTAGTAATCTCTTCGGACAGGGCATGAACACTGAAGCTTTCTTT

V gene: TRBV7-9
clone size: .
D gene: .
J gene: TRBJ1-5
CDR3 protein: CASSLGVQPQHF
CDR3 DNA: TGTGCCAGCAGCCTGGGCGTTCAGCCCCAGCATTTT

V gene: TRBV11-2
clone size: .
D gene: .
J gene: TRBJ2-1
CDR3 protein: CASGVAYPNEQFF
CDR3 DNA: TGTGCCAGCGGAGTGGCCTACCCGAATGAGCAGTTCTTC

V gene: TRBV29-1
clone size: .
D gene: .
J gene: TRBJ2-1
CDR3 protein: CSVGPFGHNEQFF
CDR3 DNA: TGCAGCGTTGGACCTTTTGGGCACAATGAGCAGTTCTTC

V gene: TRBV28
clone size: .
D gene: .
J gene: TRBJ2-5
CDR3 protein: CASSPWEGAGETQYF
CDR3 DNA: TGTGCCAGCAGCCCTTGGGAGGGGGCCGGCGAGACCCAGTACTTC

V gene: TRBV27
clone size: .
D gene: TRBD1
J gene: TRBJ2-7
CDR3 protein: CASSSGTGQYF
CDR3 DNA: TGTGCCAGCAGCTCCGGGACAGGGCAGTACTTC

V gene: TRBV10-3
clone size: .
D gene: TRBD2
J gene: TRBJ2-5
CDR3 protein: CAISSGTSGREVVETQYF
CDR3 DNA: TGTGCCATCAGCTCCGGGACTAGCGGGAGAGAGGTAGTAGAGACCCAGTACTTC

V gene: TRBV19
clone size: .
D gene: .
J gene: TRBJ1-1
CDR3 protein: CASRGRGDTEAFF
CDR3 DNA: TGTGCCAGTAGAGGCAGGGGTGACACTGAAGCTTTCTTT

V gene: TRBV9
clone size: .
D gene: TRBD1
J gene: TRBJ2-7
CDR3 protein: CASSAETGNYEQYF
CDR3 DNA: TGTGCCAGCAGCGCCGAGACAGGGAACTACGAGCAGTACTTC

V gene: TRBV5-1
clone size: .
D gene: .
J gene: TRBJ2-5
CDR3 protein: CASSYRTARQETQYF
CDR3 DNA: TGCGCCAGCAGCTACCGGACAGCTCGGCAAGAGACCCAGTACTTC

V gene: TRBV7-9
clone size: .
D gene: .
J gene: TRBJ1-2
CDR3 protein: CASSFARGDYGYTF
CDR3 DNA: TGTGCCAGCAGCTTTGCCAGGGGCGACTATGGCTACACCTTC

V gene: TRBV9
clone size: .
D gene: .
J gene: TRBJ2-3
CDR3 protein: CASSGVPSRGTDTDTQYF
CDR3 DNA: TGTGCCAGCAGCGGTGTACCATCTCGCGGGACAGACACAGATACGCAGTATTTT

V gene: TRBV4-1
clone size: few
D gene: .
J gene: TRBJ1-5
CDR3 protein: CASSQLAGSNQPQHF
CDR3 DNA: TGCGCCAGCAGCCAATTAGCGGGTAGCAATCAGCCCCAGCATTTT

V gene: TRBV19
clone size: .
D gene: TRBD1
J gene: TRBJ1-1
CDR3 protein: CASSTWTGVNTEAFF
CDR3 DNA: TGTGCCAGTAGTACCTGGACAGGGGTGAACACTGAAGCTTTCTTT

V gene: TRBV4-3
clone size: .
D gene: TRBD2
J gene: TRBJ2-3
CDR3 protein: CASSHTSGSVSTDTQYF
CDR3 DNA: TGCGCCAGCAGCCATACTAGCGGGAGTGTTAGCACAGATACGCAGTATTTT

V gene: TRBV7-9
clone size: .
D gene: TRBD2
J gene: TRBJ2-7
CDR3 protein: CASSAGTSGAPYEQYF
CDR3 DNA: TGTGCCAGCAGCGCCGGGACTAGCGGAGCTCCCTACGAGCAGTACTTC

V gene: TRBV9
clone size: .
D gene: .
J gene: TRBJ2-7
CDR3 protein: CASSTTPLYEQYF
CDR3 DNA: TGTGCCAGCAGCACGACTCCCTTATACGAGCAGTACTTC

V gene: TRBV11-2
clone size: .
D gene: TRBD2
J gene: TRBJ2-3
CDR3 protein: CASRGLAGPNPTDTQYF
CDR3 DNA: TGTGCCAGCAGGGGACTAGCGGGGCCGAACCCCACAGATACGCAGTATTTT

V gene: TRBV11-2
clone size: .
D gene: TRBD1
J gene: TRBJ1-3
CDR3 protein: CASSFVRGQRGNTIYF
CDR3 DNA: TGTGCCAGCAGCTTCGTTAGGGGGCAAAGGGGAAACACCATATATTTT

V gene: TRBV7-2
clone size: .
D gene: TRBD1
J gene: TRBJ2-7
CDR3 protein: CASSLLGGGSYEQYF
CDR3 DNA: TGTGCCAGCAGCTTGTTAGGGGGCGGCTCCTACGAGCAGTACTTC

V gene: TRBV27
clone size: once
D gene: .
J gene: TRBJ1-5
CDR3 protein: CASSLRGATNQPQHF
CDR3 DNA: TGTGCCAGCAGTCTGCGGGGGGCTACCAATCAGCCCCAGCATTTT

V gene: TRBV30
clone size: .
D gene: TRBD1
J gene: TRBJ1-2
CDR3 protein: CAWSPFLWGQGDGYTF
CDR3 DNA: TGTGCCTGGAGCCCATTCCTCTGGGGACAGGGGGATGGCTACACCTTC

V gene: TRBV11-2
clone size: .
D gene: .
J gene: TRBJ1-4
CDR3 protein: CASSHLGIGGYHEKLFF
CDR3 DNA: TGTGCCAGCAGCCACCTTGGTATTGGGGGGTACCATGAAAAACTGTTTTTT

V gene: TRBV19
clone size: .
D gene: TRBD1
J gene: TRBJ1-1
CDR3 protein: CASSMIVGQGASGTEAFF
CDR3 DNA: TGTGCCAGTAGTATGATTGTAGGTCAGGGGGCGTCGGGCACTGAAGCTTTCTTT

V gene: TRBV19
clone size: .
D gene: .
J gene: TRBJ1-2
CDR3 protein: CASSILRQDYGYTF
CDR3 DNA: TGTGCCAGTAGTATCTTGAGACAGGACTATGGCTACACCTTC

V gene: TRBV28
clone size: .
D gene: .
J gene: TRBJ2-6
CDR3 protein: CASSLRGRSGANVLTF
CDR3 DNA: TGTGCCAGCAGTTTAAGGGGTCGCTCTGGGGCCAACGTCCTGACTTTC

V gene: TRBV4-1
clone size: .
D gene: .
J gene: TRBJ2-7
CDR3 protein: CASRPLAGRSYEQYF
CDR3 DNA: TGCGCCAGCAGGCCTCTGGCGGGAAGGTCCTACGAGCAGTACTTC

V gene: TRBV7-9
clone size: .
D gene: .
J gene: TRBJ2-7
CDR3 protein: CASSLESSAYEQYF
CDR3 DNA: TGTGCCAGCAGCTTAGAGTCTAGCGCTTACGAGCAGTACTTC

V gene: TRBV9
clone size: once
D gene: .
J gene: TRBJ2-5
CDR3 protein: CASSPDPRETQYF
CDR3 DNA: TGTGCCAGCAGCCCGGACCCTCGGGAGACCCAGTACTTC